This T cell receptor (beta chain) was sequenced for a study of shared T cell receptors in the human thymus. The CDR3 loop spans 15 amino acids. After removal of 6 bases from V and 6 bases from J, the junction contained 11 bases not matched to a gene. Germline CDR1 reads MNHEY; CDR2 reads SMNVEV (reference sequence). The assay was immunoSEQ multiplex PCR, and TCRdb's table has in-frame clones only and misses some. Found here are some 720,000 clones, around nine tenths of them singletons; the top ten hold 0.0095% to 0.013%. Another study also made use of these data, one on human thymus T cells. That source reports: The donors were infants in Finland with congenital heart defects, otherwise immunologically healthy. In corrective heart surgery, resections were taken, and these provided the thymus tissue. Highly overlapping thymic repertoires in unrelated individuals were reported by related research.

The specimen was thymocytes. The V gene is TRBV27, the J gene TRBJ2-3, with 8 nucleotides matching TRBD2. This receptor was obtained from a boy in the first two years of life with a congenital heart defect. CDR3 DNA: TGTGCCAGCAGCTCTTTCGGGGGGGGCTTGGATACGCAGTATTTT. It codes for CASSSFGGGLDTQYF.